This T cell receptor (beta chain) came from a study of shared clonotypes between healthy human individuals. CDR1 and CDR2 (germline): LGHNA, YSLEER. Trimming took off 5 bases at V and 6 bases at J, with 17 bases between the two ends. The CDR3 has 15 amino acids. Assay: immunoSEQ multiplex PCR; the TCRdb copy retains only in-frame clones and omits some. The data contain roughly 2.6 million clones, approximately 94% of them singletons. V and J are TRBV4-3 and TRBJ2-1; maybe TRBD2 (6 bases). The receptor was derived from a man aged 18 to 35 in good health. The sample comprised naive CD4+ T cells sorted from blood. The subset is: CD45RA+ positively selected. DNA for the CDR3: TGCGCCAGCAGCTCTCACGGGACTGGGTCCAATGAGCAGTTCTTC. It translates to CASSSHGTGSNEQFF.